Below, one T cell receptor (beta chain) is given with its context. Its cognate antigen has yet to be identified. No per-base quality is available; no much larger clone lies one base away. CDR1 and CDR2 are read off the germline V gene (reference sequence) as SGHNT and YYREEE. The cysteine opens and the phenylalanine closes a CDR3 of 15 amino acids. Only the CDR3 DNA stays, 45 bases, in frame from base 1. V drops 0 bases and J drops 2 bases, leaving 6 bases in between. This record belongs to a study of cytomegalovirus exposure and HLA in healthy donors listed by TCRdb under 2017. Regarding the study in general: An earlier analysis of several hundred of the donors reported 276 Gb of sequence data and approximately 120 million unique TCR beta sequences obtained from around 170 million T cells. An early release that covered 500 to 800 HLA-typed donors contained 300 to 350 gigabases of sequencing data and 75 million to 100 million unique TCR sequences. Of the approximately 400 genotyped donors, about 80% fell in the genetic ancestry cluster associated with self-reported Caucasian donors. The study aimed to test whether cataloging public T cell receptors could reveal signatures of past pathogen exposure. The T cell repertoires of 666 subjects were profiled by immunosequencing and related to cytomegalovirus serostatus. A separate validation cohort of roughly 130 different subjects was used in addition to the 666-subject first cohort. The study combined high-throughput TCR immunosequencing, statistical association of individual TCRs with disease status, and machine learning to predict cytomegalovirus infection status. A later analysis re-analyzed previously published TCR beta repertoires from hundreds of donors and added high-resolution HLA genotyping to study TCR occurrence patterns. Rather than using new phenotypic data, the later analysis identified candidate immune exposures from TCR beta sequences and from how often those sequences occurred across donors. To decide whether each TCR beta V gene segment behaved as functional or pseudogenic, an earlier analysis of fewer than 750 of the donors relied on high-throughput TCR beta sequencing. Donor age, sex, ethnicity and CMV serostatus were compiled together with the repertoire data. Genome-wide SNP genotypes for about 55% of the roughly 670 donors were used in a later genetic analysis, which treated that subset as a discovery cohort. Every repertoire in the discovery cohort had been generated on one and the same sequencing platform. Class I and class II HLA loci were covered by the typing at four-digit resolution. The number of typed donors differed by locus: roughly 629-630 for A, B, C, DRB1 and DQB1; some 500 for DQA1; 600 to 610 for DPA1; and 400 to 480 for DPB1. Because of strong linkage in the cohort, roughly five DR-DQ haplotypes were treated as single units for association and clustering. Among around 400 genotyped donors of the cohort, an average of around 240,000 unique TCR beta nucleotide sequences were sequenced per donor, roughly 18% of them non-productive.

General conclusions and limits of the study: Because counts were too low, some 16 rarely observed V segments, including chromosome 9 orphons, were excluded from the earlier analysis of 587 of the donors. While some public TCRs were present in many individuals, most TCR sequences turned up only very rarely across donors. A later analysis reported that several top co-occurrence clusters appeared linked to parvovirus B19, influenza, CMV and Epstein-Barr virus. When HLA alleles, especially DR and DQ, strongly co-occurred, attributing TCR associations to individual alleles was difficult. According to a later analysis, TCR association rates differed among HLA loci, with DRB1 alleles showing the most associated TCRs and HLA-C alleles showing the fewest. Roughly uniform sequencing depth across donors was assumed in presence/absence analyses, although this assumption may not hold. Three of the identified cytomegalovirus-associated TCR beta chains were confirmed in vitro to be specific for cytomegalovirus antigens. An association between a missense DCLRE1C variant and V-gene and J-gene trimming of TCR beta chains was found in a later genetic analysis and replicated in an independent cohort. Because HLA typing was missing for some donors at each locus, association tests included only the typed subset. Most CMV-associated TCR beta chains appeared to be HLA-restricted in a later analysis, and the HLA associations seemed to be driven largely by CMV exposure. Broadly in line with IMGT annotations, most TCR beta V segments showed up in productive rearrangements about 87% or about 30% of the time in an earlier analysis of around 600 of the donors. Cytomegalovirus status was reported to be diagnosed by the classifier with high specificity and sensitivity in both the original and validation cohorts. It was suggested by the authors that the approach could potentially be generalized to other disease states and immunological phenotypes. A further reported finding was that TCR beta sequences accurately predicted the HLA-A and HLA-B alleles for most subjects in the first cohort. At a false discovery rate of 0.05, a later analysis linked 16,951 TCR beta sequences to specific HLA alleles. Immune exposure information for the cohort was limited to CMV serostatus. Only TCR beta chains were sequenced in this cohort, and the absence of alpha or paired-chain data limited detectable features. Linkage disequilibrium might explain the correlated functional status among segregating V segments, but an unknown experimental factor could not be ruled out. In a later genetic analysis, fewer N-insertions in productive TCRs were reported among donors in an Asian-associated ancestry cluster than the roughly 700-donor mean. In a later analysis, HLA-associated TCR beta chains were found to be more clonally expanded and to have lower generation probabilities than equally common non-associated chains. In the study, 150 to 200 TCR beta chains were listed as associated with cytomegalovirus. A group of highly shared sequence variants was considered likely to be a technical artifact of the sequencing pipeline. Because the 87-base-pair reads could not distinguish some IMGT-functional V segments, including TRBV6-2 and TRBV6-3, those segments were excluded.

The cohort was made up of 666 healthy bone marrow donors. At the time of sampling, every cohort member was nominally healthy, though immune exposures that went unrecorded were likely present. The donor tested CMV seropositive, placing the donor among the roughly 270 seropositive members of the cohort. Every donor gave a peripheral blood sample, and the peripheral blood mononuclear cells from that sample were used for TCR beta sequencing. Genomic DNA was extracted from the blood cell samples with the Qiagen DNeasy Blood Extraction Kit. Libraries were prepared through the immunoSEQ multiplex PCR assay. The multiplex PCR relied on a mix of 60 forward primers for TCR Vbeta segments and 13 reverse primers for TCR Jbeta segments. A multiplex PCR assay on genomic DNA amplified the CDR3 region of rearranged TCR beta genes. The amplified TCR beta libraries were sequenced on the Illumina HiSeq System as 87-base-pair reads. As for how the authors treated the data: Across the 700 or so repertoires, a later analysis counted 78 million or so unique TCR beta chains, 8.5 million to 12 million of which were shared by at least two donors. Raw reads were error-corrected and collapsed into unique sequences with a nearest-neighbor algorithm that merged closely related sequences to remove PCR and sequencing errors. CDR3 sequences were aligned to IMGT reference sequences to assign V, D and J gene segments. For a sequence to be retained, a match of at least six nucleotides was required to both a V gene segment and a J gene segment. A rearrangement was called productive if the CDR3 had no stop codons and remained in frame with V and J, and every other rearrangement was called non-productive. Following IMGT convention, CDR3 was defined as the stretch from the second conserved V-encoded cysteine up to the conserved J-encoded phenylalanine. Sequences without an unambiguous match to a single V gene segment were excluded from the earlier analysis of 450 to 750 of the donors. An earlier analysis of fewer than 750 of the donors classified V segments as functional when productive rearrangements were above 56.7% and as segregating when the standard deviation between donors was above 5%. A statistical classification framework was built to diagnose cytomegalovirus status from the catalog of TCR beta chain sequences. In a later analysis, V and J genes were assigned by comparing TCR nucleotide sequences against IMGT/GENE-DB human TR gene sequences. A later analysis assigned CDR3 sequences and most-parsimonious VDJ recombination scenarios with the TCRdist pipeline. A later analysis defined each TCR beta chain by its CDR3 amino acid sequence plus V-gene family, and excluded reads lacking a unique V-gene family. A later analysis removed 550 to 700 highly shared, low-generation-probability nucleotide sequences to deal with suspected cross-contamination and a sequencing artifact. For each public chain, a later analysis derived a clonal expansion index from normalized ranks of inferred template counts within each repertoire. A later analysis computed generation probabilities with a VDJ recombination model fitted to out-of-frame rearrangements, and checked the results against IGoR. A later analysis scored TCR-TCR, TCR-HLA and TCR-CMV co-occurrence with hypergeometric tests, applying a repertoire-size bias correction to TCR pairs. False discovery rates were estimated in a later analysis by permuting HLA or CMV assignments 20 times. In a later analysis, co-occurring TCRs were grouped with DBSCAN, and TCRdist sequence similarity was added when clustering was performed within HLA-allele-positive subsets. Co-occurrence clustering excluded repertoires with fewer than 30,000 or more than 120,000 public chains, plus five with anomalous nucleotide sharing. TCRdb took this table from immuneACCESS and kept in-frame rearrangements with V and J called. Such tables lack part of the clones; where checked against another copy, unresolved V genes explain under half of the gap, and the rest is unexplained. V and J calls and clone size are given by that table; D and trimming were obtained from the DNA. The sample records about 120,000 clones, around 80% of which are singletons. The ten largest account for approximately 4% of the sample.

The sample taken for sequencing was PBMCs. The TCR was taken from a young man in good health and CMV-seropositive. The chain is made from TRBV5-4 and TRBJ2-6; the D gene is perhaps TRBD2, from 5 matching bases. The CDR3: CASSLAGTGANVLTF. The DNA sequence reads TGTGCCAGCAGCTTGGCGGGAACTGGGGCCAACGTCCTGACTTTC.